Sequencing of this T cell receptor (beta chain) was carried out in a study of blood T cell repertoires in COVID-19. About the research overall: Material from acute and convalescent COVID-19 was sourced from the United States, Italy and Spain. Sample material is recorded as cDNA or gDNA derived from T cells, B-cell-depleted T cells, or PBMCs.

Under the authors' procedure: Counts of nucleated cells, estimated from reference gene primer amplification, were obtained. Clones were read by immunoSEQ multiplex PCR, and TCRdb kept only the in-frame ones, dropping some. V and J calls and clone size are as listed in that table; D and trimming were resolved from the DNA. The table includes about 120,000 clones, 85% detected once. The V segment lost 7 bases and the J segment 4 bases; nucleotides outside the gene matches: 4. The CDR3 is made up of 13 amino acids. Germline V gene sequence: CDR1 LNHDA, CDR2 SQIVND (reference sequence). The material sequenced was peripheral blood. The chain uses TRBV19 and TRBJ2-3; 8 bases map to TRBD2. This receptor was taken from a human donor in a cohort sampled during active COVID-19. CDR3 DNA: TGTGCCAGTAAGAGCGGGGGCCCAGATACGCAGTATTTT. Amino acid sequence: CASKSGGPDTQYF.